The table lists the clone carrying this TCR beta chain with many counts. The CDR3 length is 13 residues. Germline CDR1 is PRHDT and CDR2 is FYEKMQ (reference sequence). The V segment lost 5 bases and the J segment 2 bases; nucleotides outside the gene matches: 3. This specimen comes from a study of T-cell memory formation after mild COVID-19. About the research overall: TCR clusters were mostly donor specific.

TCRdb called the 5' RACE reads again in MiXCR, with one record for every CDR3 protein. The sample records about half a million distinct CDR3 sequences, 18% being singletons. This clonotype was obtained from an adult woman who had mild COVID-19 (a few samples of this study predate the infection). Cell type and time point are not known. Sequencing was done on a sample of PBMCs or a T cell subset sorted from them (not recorded which). J is TRBJ2-7 and V is TRBV13, with 7 bases lining up with TRBD1. CDR3 DNA sequence: TGTGCCAGCAGCCCTAGGGGGCCCTACGAGCAGTACTTC. Encoded protein: CASSPRGPYEQYF.